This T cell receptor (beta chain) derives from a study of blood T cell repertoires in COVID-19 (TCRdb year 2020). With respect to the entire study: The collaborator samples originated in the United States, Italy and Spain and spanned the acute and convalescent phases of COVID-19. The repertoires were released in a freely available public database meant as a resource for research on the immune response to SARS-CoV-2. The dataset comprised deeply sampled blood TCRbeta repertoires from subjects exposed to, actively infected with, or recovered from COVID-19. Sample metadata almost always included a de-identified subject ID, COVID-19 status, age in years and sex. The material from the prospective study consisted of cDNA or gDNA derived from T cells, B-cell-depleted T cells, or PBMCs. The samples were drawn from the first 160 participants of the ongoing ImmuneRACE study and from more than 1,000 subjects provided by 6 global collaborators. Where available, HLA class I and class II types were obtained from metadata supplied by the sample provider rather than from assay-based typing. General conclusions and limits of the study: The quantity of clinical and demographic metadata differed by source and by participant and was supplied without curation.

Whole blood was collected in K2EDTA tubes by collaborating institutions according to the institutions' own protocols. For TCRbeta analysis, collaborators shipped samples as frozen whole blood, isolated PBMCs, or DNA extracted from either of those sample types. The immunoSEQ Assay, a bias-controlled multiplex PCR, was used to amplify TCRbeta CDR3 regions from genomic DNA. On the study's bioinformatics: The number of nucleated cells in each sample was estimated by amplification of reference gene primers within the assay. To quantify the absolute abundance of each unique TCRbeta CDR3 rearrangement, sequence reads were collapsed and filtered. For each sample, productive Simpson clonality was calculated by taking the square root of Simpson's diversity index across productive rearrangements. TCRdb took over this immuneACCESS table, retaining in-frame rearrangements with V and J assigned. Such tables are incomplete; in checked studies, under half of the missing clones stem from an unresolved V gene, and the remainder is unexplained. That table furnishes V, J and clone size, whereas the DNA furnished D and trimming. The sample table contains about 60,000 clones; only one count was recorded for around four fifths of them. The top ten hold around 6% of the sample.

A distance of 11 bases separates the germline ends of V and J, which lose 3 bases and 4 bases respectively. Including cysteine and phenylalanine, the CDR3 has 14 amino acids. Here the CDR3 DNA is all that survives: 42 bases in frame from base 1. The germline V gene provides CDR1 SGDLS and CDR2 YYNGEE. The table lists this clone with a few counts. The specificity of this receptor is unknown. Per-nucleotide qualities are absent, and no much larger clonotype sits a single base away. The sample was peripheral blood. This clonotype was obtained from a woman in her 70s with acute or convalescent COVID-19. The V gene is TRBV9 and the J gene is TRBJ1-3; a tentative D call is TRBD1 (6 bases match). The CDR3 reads CASSAVGAGNTIYF. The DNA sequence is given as TGTGCCAGCAGCGCGGTGGGGGCGGGAAACACCATATATTTT. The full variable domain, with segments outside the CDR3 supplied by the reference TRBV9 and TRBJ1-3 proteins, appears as DSGVTQTPKHLITATGQRVTLRCSPRSGDLSVYWYQQSLDQGLQFLIQYYNGEERAKGNILERFSAQQFPDLHSELNLSSLELGDSALYFCASSAVGAGNTIYFGEGSWLTVV.